The rows below give T cell receptor beta chains drawn from one sample of a study of OX40 agonist ivuxolimab in advanced cancers. Using immunoSEQ multiplex PCR, the repertoire was profiled, and TCRdb retains in-frame clones only, with some absent. The sample gives about 77,000 clones, nearly 90% of which show up once; around 2.4% is in the top ten. Specimen: CD4+ or CD8+ T cells sorted from blood, collected in a trial of the OX40 agonist ivuxolimab. The receptors were sampled from an adult with an advanced solid tumor such as melanoma, head and neck, liver or kidney cancer. CDR3s leave out the opening cysteine and the closing phenylalanine or tryptophan. Each record gives: V gene, CDR3 length, CDR3 protein.

V gene: TRBV5-1
CDR3 length: 12
CDR3 protein: ASSSLLGVGKLF

V gene: TRBV6-5
CDR3 length: 10
CDR3 protein: ASSYDSVEQY

V gene: TRBV10-1
CDR3 length: 12
CDR3 protein: ASSDGTAQETQY

V gene: TRBV11-1
CDR3 length: 9
CDR3 protein: ASSLASEAF

V gene: TRBV5-1
CDR3 length: 13
CDR3 protein: ASSLEVPPGDTQY

V gene: TRBV10-3
CDR3 length: 14
CDR3 protein: AISEGLAGGSYEQY

V gene: TRBV5-1
CDR3 length: 12
CDR3 protein: ASSSGEEVDGYT

V gene: TRBV5-4
CDR3 length: 14
CDR3 protein: ASSADSALGNTEAF

V gene: TRBV4-2
CDR3 length: 11
CDR3 protein: ASSQGDSSRLF

V gene: TRBV2
CDR3 length: 11
CDR3 protein: ASSEGTPNEQF

V gene: TRBV6-1
CDR3 length: 13
CDR3 protein: ASSVLTGTLEKLF

V gene: TRBV13
CDR3 length: 13
CDR3 protein: ASRGLAGYTDTQY

V gene: TRBV6-6
CDR3 length: 13
CDR3 protein: ASTPSGGANQPQH

V gene: TRBV30
CDR3 length: 10
CDR3 protein: AWSMSTDTQY

V gene: TRBV9
CDR3 length: 16
CDR3 protein: ASSVAPRASGYTDTQY

V gene: TRBV11-2
CDR3 length: 14
CDR3 protein: ASSLRGGAITGELF

V gene: TRBV5-1
CDR3 length: 11
CDR3 protein: ASSPGSSDTQY

V gene: TRBV28
CDR3 length: 10
CDR3 protein: ASSPRYTEAF

V gene: TRBV5-4
CDR3 length: 11
CDR3 protein: ASSLAGTDTQY

V gene: TRBV6-1
CDR3 length: 13
CDR3 protein: ASSEELGGYYEQY

V gene: TRBV19
CDR3 length: 15
CDR3 protein: ASSIGLAGVYYNEQF

V gene: TRBV15
CDR3 length: 13
CDR3 protein: ATSFRQGARQPQH

V gene: TRBV4-1
CDR3 length: 15
CDR3 protein: ASRRNWEPGSGNTIY

V gene: TRBV30
CDR3 length: 13
CDR3 protein: AWSGVSLAVSEQY

V gene: TRBV2
CDR3 length: 14
CDR3 protein: ASGAGLAVSYNEQF

V gene: TRBV5-1
CDR3 length: 13
CDR3 protein: ASSLAANLYNEQF

V gene: TRBV4-2
CDR3 length: 14
CDR3 protein: ASSQLGEGWAYEQY

V gene: TRBV18
CDR3 length: 11
CDR3 protein: ASSPEQGGEQY

V gene: TRBV5-1
CDR3 length: 11
CDR3 protein: ATKGGGQETQY

V gene: TRBV2
CDR3 length: 13
CDR3 protein: ASRPERSSNQPQH

V gene: TRBV5-1
CDR3 length: 12
CDR3 protein: ASAYGVGNTEAF

V gene: TRBV5-4
CDR3 length: 12
CDR3 protein: ASSWGTGPYEQY

V gene: TRBV15
CDR3 length: 12
CDR3 protein: ATSPDRAGQPQH

V gene: TRBV7-2
CDR3 length: 11
CDR3 protein: ASSPASYPEAF

V gene: TRBV7-6
CDR3 length: 14
CDR3 protein: ASSWGTSGGSYEQY

V gene: TRBV6-5
CDR3 length: 12
CDR3 protein: ASTRPGGGSEAF

V gene: TRBV27
CDR3 length: 11
CDR3 protein: ASSFDRNYGYT

V gene: TRBV6-6
CDR3 length: 11
CDR3 protein: ASSYRESYEQY

V gene: TRBV7-8
CDR3 length: 15
CDR3 protein: ASSYVGRGRGTDTQY

V gene: TRBV5-4
CDR3 length: 14
CDR3 protein: ASSPPRRGVLEGYT

V gene: TRBV6-1
CDR3 length: 12
CDR3 protein: ASSVRTGVTEAF

V gene: TRBV5-4
CDR3 length: 12
CDR3 protein: ASSFERGGDTQY

V gene: TRBV5-1
CDR3 length: 10
CDR3 protein: ASSLGGGTRV

V gene: TRBV30
CDR3 length: 11
CDR3 protein: AWSPDSYQPQH

V gene: TRBV30
CDR3 length: 10
CDR3 protein: AVQGGNEKLF

V gene: TRBV30
CDR3 length: 12
CDR3 protein: AWTELYSGNTIY